This T cell receptor (beta chain) originates from a study of cytotoxic CD8 clonotypes in ibrutinib-treated CLL. Study background: 24 partial and 2 complete responses; at median approximately 70 months, 14 remitted, roughly 12 progressed. The average sample held roughly 250,000 productive templates and 75,000 to 100,000 productive rearrangements.

Overall study results and limits: Clonality showed a rise at ibrutinib response that reversed toward baseline at progression.

Germline values: CDR1 KGHSH, CDR2 LQKENI. Between the trimmed V and J ends, which lost 1 base and 5 bases, there was a span of 4 bases. The CDR3 consists of 12 residues. Depths of 1 in 200,000 to 1 in 1 million T cells were the sequencing target. Using immunoSEQ multiplex PCR, the repertoire was profiled, and TCRdb retains in-frame clones only, with some absent. The table has 30,000 to 40,000 clones, roughly two thirds seen once. With regard to this clone: Its antigen is currently unknown.

The sequence derives from a human donor with chronic lymphocytic leukemia. Material: PBMCs, obtained before ibrutinib treatment. V usage is TRBV18 and J usage is TRBJ2-3, with D uncertain. CDR3 region: CASSPLEDTQYF. CDR3 DNA: TGTGCCAGCTCACCACTCGAAGATACGCAGTATTTT.